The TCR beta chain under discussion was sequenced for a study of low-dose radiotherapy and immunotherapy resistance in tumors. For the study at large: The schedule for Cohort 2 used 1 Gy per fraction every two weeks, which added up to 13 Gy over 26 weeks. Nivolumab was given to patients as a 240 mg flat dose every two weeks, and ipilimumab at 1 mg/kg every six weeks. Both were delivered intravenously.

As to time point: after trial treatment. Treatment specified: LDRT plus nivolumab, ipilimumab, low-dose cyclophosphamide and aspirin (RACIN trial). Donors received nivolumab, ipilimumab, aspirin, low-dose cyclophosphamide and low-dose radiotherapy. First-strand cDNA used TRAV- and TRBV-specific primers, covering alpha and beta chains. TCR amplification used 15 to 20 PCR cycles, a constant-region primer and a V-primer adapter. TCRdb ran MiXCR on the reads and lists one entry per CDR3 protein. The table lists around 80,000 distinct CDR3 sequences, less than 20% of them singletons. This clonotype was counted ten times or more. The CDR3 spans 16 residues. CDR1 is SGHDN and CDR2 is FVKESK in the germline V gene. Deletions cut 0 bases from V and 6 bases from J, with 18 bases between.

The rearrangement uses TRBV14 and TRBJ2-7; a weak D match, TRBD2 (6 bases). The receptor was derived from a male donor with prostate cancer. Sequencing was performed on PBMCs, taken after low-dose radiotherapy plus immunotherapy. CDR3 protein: CASSQDFGGIPGEQYF. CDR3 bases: TGTGCCAGCAGCCAAGACTTTGGCGGGATACCGGGCGAGCAGTACTTC.